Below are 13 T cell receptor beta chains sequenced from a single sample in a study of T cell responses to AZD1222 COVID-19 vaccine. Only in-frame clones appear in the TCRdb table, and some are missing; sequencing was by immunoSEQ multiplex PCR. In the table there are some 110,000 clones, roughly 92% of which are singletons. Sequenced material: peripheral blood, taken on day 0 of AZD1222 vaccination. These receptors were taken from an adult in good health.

In DNA form, the CDR3 reads TGTGCCAGCACCCCGGGGGGCGACGATACGCAGTATTTT. This gives the protein CASTPGGDDTQYF. The gene calls are TRBV9 and TRBJ2-3, with D maybe TRBD2 (7 bases). Germline assignment: CDR1 SGDLS and CDR2 YYNGEE. Trimming shortened V by 6 bases and J by 6 bases, and 14 bases separated the two germline ends. This CDR3 is 13 amino acids long.

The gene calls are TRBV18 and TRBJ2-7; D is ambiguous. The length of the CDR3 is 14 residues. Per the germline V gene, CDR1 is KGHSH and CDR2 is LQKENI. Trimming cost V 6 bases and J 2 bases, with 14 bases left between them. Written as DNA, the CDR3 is TGTGCCAGCTCCCCGGGCGTGGGCCCCTACGAGCAGTACTTC. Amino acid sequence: CASSPGVGPYEQYF.

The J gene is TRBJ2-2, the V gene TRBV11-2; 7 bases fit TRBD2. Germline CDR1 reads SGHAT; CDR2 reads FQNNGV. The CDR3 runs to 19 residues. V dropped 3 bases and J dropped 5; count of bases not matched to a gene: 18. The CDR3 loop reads CASSFQPHGVAGSTGELFF. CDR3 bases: TGTGCCAGCAGCTTTCAGCCCCACGGGGTAGCGGGTTCGACCGGGGAGCTGTTTTTT.

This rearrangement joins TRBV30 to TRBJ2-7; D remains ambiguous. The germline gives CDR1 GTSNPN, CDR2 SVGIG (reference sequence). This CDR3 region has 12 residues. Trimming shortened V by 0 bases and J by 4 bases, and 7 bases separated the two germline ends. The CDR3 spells CAWSVDSYEQYF. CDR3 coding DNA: TGTGCCTGGAGTGTAGACTCGTACGAGCAGTACTTC.

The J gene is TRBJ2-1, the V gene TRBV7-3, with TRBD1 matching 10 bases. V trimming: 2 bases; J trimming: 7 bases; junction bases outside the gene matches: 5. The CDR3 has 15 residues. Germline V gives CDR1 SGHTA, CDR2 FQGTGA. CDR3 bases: TGTGCCAGCAGCTTACACGGGACAGGGGAAAATGAGCAGTTCTTC. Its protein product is CASSLHGTGENEQFF.

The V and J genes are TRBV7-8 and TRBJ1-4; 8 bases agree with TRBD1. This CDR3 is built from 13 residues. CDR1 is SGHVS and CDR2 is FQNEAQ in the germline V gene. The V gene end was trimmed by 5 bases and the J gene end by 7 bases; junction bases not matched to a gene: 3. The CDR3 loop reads CASSRDRGEKLFF. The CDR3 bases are TGTGCCAGCAGCCGTGACAGGGGTGAAAAACTGTTTTTT.

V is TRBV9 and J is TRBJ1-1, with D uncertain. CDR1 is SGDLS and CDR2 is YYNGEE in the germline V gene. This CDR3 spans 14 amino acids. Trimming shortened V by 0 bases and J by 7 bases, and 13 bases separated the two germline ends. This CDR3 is CASSVGRVGGEAFF. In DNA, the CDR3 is TGTGCCAGCAGCGTAGGGAGGGTTGGCGGTGAAGCTTTCTTT.

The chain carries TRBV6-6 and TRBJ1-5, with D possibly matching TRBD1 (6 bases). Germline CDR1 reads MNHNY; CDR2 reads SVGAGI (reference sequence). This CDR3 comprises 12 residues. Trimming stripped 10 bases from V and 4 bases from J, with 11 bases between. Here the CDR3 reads CATTGSNQPQHF. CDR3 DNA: TGTGCCACCACAGGGTCGAATCAGCCCCAGCATTTT.

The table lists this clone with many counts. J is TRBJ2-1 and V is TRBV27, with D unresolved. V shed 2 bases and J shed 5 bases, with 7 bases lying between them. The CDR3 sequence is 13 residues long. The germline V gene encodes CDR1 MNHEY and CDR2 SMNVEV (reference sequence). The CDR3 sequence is CASSLAHNNEQFF. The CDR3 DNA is TGTGCCAGCAGTTTAGCACACAACAATGAGCAGTTCTTC.

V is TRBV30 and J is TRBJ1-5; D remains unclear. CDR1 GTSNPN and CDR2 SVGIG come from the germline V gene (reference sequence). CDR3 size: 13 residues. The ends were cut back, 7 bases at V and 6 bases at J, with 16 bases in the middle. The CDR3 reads CASRSREGQPQHF. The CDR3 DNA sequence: TGTGCCTCCCGGTCGCGGGAAGGTCAGCCCCAGCATTTT.

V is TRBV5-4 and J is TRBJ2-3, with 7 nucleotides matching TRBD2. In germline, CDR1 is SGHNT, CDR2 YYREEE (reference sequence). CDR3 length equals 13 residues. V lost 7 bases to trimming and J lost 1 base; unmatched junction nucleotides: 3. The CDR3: CASLTSGTDTQYF. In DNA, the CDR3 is TGTGCCAGCTTAACTAGCGGCACAGATACGCAGTATTTT.

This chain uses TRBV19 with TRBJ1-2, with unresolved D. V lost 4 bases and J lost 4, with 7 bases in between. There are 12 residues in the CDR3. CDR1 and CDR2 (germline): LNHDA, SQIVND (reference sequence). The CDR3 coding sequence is TGTGCCAGTAGTACGGATGGCTATGGCTACACCTTC. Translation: CASSTDGYGYTF.

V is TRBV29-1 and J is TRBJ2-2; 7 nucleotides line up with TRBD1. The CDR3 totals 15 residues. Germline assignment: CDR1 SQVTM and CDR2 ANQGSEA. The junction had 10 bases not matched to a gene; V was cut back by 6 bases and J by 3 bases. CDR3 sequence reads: CSVVKGAPDTGELFF. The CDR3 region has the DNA TGCAGCGTCGTAAAGGGGGCCCCGGACACCGGGGAGCTGTTTTTT.